The TCR beta chain under discussion was sequenced for a study of blood T cell repertoires in COVID-19. Across the whole study: From the United States, Italy and Spain came samples of acute and convalescent COVID-19. Sources were T cells, B-cell-depleted T cells, or PBMCs; the material itself was cDNA or gDNA.

This CDR3 comprises 15 residues. Trimming pared 6 bases from V and 0 bases from J, leaving 14 bases between. Germline values: CDR1 MDHEN, CDR2 SYDVKM. This table comes from immunoSEQ multiplex PCR, and its TCRdb copy is limited to in-frame clones, with some not included. Among fewer than 250,000 clones, over 75% were seen once, and the ten largest hold about 7%. This clone has a handful of counts. This chain joins TRBV28 and TRBJ1-2; D is uncertain. The TCR was taken from a woman in her 40s with acute COVID-19. Material for sequencing was PBMCs or T cells enriched from blood (not recorded which). CDR3 sequence: CASREFTEANYGYTF. The CDR3 region has the DNA TGTGCCAGCAGGGAATTTACGGAGGCTAACTATGGCTACACCTTC.